This T cell receptor beta chain was sequenced for a study of blood T cell repertoires in COVID-19 (dated by TCRdb to 2018 to 2020). Looking at the study overall: Samples from collaborators originated in the United States, Italy and Spain and spanned both the acute and convalescent phases of COVID-19. The prospective study material was composed of cDNA or gDNA derived from T cells, B-cell-depleted T cells, or PBMCs. The dataset comprised deeply sampled blood TCRbeta repertoires from subjects exposed to, actively infected with, or recovered from COVID-19. The repertoires were made available in a free public database intended to serve as a resource for research on the immune response to SARS-CoV-2. Samples came from the ongoing ImmuneRACE study (first 160 participants) plus 1,254 subjects from 6 global collaborators. Nearly every sample came with metadata listing a de-identified subject ID, COVID-19 status, age in years and sex. Where available, HLA class I and class II types were taken from metadata supplied by the sample provider and were not determined by assay-based typing.

Relative to germline, V is missing 8 bases and J is missing 5 bases, with 7 bases of the junction outside any gene match. The CDR3 holds 14 amino acids from the cysteine to the phenylalanine. The entry retains the CDR3 DNA only, 42 bases that are in frame from base 1. The germline V gene gives CDR1 as MNHEY and CDR2 as SVGAGI. To note about this clone: Which antigen it targets is not known. The record has no base qualities; no much larger clone is one base away.

The research as a whole found: How much clinical and demographic metadata was included differed by source and by participant, and the metadata was provided uncurated.

The immunoSEQ Assay, a bias-controlled multiplex PCR, was used to amplify TCRbeta CDR3 regions from genomic DNA. The authors' analysis ran thus. Nucleated cell counts per sample were estimated from amplification of reference gene primers within the assay. To quantify the absolute abundance of each unique TCRbeta CDR3 rearrangement, sequence reads were collapsed and filtered. For each sample, productive Simpson clonality was calculated as the square root of Simpson's diversity index over productive rearrangements. TCRdb re-hosts the immuneACCESS table, in-frame sequences only. Its copies lack some clones; in the studies checked, an unresolved V gene accounts for under half of them, and the cause for the rest is not known. For V, J and clone size, that table is used; D and trimming come from the DNA. The sample data list about 51,000 clones, and roughly 86% of these were observed just once. Of the sample, 3.5% to 5% falls within the top ten clones.

Each collaborating institution followed its own protocols to collect whole blood in K2EDTA tubes. For TCRbeta analysis, collaborator samples were shipped as frozen whole blood, as isolated PBMCs, or as DNA extracted from either sample type. This clonotype originated in a man older than 75 with active COVID-19. The specimen sequenced was peripheral blood. The chain is made from TRBV6-5 and TRBJ2-1; TRBD1 agrees with 9 junctional bases. The base sequence is TGTGCCAGCGGAGGGACAGGGAGTCACAATGAGCAGTTCTTC. Its amino acids are CASGGTGSHNEQFF.